What follows are 11 T cell receptor beta chains derived from one specimen sequenced in a study of cytomegalovirus exposure and HLA in healthy donors. The study ran its PCR with 60 Vbeta and 13 Jbeta primers. This table comes from immunoSEQ multiplex PCR, and its TCRdb copy is limited to in-frame clones, with some not included. This repertoire shows fewer than 80,000 clones, less than 75% found once; its top ten account for 20% to 30%. Sequenced material: PBMCs. These receptors were obtained from a man in his fifties or sixties in good health and CMV-seropositive.

This sequence joins TRBV4-1 and TRBJ2-5, with 9 bases identical to TRBD2. The CDR3 extends over 17 amino acids. CDR1 is MGHRA and CDR2 is YSYEKL in the germline V gene. The V gene end was trimmed by 0 bases and the J gene end by 1 base; junction bases not matched to a gene: 6. In DNA, the CDR3 is TGCGCCAGCAGCCAAGAGGGAAGCGGGGGGCCCCAAGAGACCCAGTACTTC. It codes for CASSQEGSGGPQETQYF.

V is TRBV5-4 and J is TRBJ2-5, with unresolved D. CDR1 and CDR2 (germline): SGHNT, YYREEE (reference sequence). Trimming removed 4 bases from V and 0 bases from J, with 7 bases in between. There are 13 residues in the CDR3. This chain's CDR3 is CASSPQYQETQYF. The CDR3 region has the DNA TGTGCCAGCAGCCCGCAGTACCAAGAGACCCAGTACTTC.

V is TRBV27 and J is TRBJ1-5; TRBD1 matches 8 bases. The trim removed 5 bases at V and 3 bases at J, leaving 6 bases unmatched. The CDR3 is 15 amino acids. CDR1 and CDR2 (germline): MNHEY, SMNVEV (reference sequence). The CDR3 region is CASSRGQGLNQPQHF. CDR3 in DNA: TGTGCCAGCAGTCGCGGACAGGGTCTCAATCAGCCCCAGCATTTT.

The CDR3 region is CASSSPGQSSGNTIYF. The CDR3 bases are TGTGCCAGCAGCTCACCGGGACAGTCCTCTGGAAACACCATATATTTT. This chain links TRBV5-4 with TRBJ1-3; TRBD1 matches at 7 bases. J lost 0 bases, V lost 3 bases, and 6 bases had no gene match. Germline loops: CDR1 SGHNT, CDR2 YYREEE (reference sequence). The CDR3 is 16 residues long.

The chain joins TRBV11-2 to TRBJ2-7; D not certain. CDR1 is SGHAT and CDR2 is FQNNGV in the germline V gene. Trimming stripped 7 bases from V and 6 bases from J, with 16 bases between. This CDR3 contains 13 residues. The CDR3 region is CASTTMGPGEQYF. CDR3 in DNA: TGTGCCAGCACTACCATGGGTCCGGGCGAGCAGTACTTC.

The genes are TRBV23-1 and TRBJ2-3, with D possibly being TRBD2 (6 bases). TRBV23-1 is an ORF for which the function is uncertain. Between the trimmed V and J ends, which lost 3 bases and 2 bases, there was a span of 12 bases. The CDR3 loop spans 15 amino acids. CDR3 in amino acids: CASSHRRDPTDTQYF. CDR3 sequence (DNA): TGCGCCAGCAGTCATAGGCGGGACCCCACAGATACGCAGTATTTT.

V gene TRBV29-1 combines with J gene TRBJ1-1, with unresolved D. V was cut by 5 bases and J by 3 bases, with 16 bases left in between. The CDR3 extends over 14 amino acids. Germline CDR1 and CDR2: SQVTM and ANQGSEA. The CDR3 spells CSVKWHMPHTEAFF. The CDR3 DNA reads as TGCAGCGTTAAATGGCACATGCCCCACACTGAAGCTTTCTTT.

The chain carries TRBV5-1 and TRBJ2-1, with D perhaps TRBD2 (6 bases). The V gene's germline CDR1 is SGHRS and CDR2 YFSETQ. The CDR3 length is 17 residues. V lost 2 bases and J 0 bases, leaving 15 bases between the germline ends. The DNA for the CDR3 is TGCGCCAGCAGCTTCCGGGAGTCTACGTTCTCCTACAATGAGCAGTTCTTC. It yields the protein CASSFRESTFSYNEQFF.

This clone has only a few counts. The junction shows a germline mismatch at one end, possibly a read error. The V call is TRBV11-2, the J call TRBJ2-3; the D gene is possibly TRBD2 (7 bases). Germline CDR1 reads SGHAT; CDR2 reads FQNNGV. The CDR3 extends over 14 amino acids. CDR3 residues: CASSLGGGTVTQYF. CDR3 in DNA: TGTGCCAGCAGCTTAGGGGGGGGCACAGTTACGCAGTATTTT.

The chain employs TRBV7-2 and TRBJ2-1, with a weak D call TRBD2 (6 bases). With 2 bases removed from V and 7 bases from J, the gap between germline ends came to 15 bases. There are 15 residues in the CDR3. Germline assignment: CDR1 SGHTA and CDR2 FQGNSA. CDR3 DNA: TGTGCCAGCAGCTTACGAGGGGAGGTTTTGAATGAGCAGTTCTTC. Translation: CASSLRGEVLNEQFF.

This sequence joins TRBV9 and TRBJ2-1; 11 bases agree with TRBD2. The CDR3 has 17 residues. The junction had 9 bases not matched to a gene; V was cut back by 0 bases and J by 7 bases. Germline assignment: CDR1 SGDLS and CDR2 YYNGEE. CDR3 nucleotide sequence: TGTGCCAGCAGCGTAGAGAGACTAGCGGGGACGGGGAATGAGCAGTTCTTC. Encoded protein: CASSVERLAGTGNEQFF.